This T cell receptor beta chain was obtained from a study of T cell responses to AZD1222 COVID-19 vaccine. The study's findings and limits: The sample set comprised mostly white British donors with more females, and clonal diversity was possibly underestimated. There were vaccine-associated CD4 TCRs across spike, dominant at 160-218 and 743-854. Unmutated variant regions reportedly attract nearly half of all spike-specific TCRs. Baseline seropositivity characterized only a handful of AZD1222 recipients.

TCRdb's copy holds only in-frame clones and misses some; the assay was immunoSEQ multiplex PCR. This repertoire shows around 150,000 clones, about 93% found once; its top ten account for about 3.2%. The length of the CDR3 is 13 residues. Germline V gene lookup returns CDR1 SSHAT and CDR2 FNYEAQ (reference sequence). V shed 1 base and J shed 1 base, with 4 bases lying between them. Concerning this clone: Its specificity is unknown.

The TCR comes from an adult who received the AZD1222 COVID-19 vaccine. The input for sequencing was peripheral blood, taken 28 days after the second AZD1222 dose. This chain uses TRBV7-7 with TRBJ2-5; no firm D call. CDR3 protein: CASSLDSQETQYF. The CDR3, as DNA: TGTGCCAGCAGCTTAGACAGCCAAGAGACCCAGTACTTC.